A single sample is the source of the 7 T cell receptor beta chains below, sequenced in a study of cytomegalovirus exposure and HLA in healthy donors (dated by TCRdb to about 2017). The library was made by the immunoSEQ multiplex PCR assay. For the multiplex PCR, a mixture combining 60 forward primers for TCR Vbeta segments and 13 reverse primers for TCR Jbeta segments was used. TCRdb obtained this table from immuneACCESS and retained in-frame rearrangements with V and J assigned. These tables miss some clones; where compared with another copy, unresolved V genes account for less than half of the shortfall, and the remainder is unexplained. The sample table shows about 120,000 clones, and 77% are seen once. The top ten constitute 3.7% of the sample. Sequenced: PBMCs. The source of these receptors is a human donor in good health.

The rearrangement uses TRBV28 and TRBJ2-7, with 12 bases fitting TRBD2. Germline V gene sequence: CDR1 MDHEN, CDR2 SYDVKM. Losses at the gene ends were 6 bases for V and 3 bases for J; bases not matched to a gene: 6. This CDR3 has 15 residues. CDR3 protein: CASRPGLAGIYEQYF. CDR3 sequence (DNA): TGTGCCAGCAGACCCGGACTAGCGGGGATCTACGAGCAGTACTTC.

Only a few counts were recorded for this clone. The V gene is TRBV2, the J gene TRBJ2-3, with TRBD2 identical over 12 bases. From germline, CDR1 is SNHLY and CDR2 FYNNEI. The ends lost 5 bases at V and 4 bases at J; junction bases unmatched: 10. The CDR3 loop spans 17 amino acids. This chain's CDR3 is CASSPRTSGIGADTQYF. The CDR3 DNA reads TGTGCCAGCAGTCCTCGGACTAGCGGGATAGGGGCAGATACGCAGTATTTT. Filled out from reference TRBV2 and TRBJ2-3, the complete variable domain reads EPEVTQTPSHQVTQMGQEVILRCVPISNHLYFYWYRQILGQKVEFLVSFYNNEISEKSEIFDDQFSVERPDGSNFTLKIRSTKLEDSAMYFCASSPRTSGIGADTQYFGPGTRLTVL.

This chain connects TRBV6-6 to TRBJ1-5; TRBD1 agrees at 9 bases. Germline V gene sequence: CDR1 MNHNY, CDR2 SVGAGI (reference sequence). The junction had 5 bases not matched to a gene; V was cut back by 7 bases and J by 7 bases. The CDR3 consists of 13 residues. CDR3 amino acids: CASTGGQGQPQHF. CDR3 sequence (DNA): TGTGCCAGCACCGGGGGACAGGGCCAGCCCCAGCATTTT.

The chain is built from TRBV19 and TRBJ2-7; 8 nucleotides agree with TRBD2. J lost 6 bases, V lost 6 bases, and 7 bases had no gene match. Germline V lookup: CDR1 LNHDA, CDR2 SQIVND (reference sequence). The CDR3 length is 13 residues. This CDR3 reads CASRDSGTREQYF. The DNA of the CDR3 is TGTGCCAGTAGAGATAGCGGGACACGCGAGCAGTACTTC.

The chain joins TRBV19 to TRBJ2-5; TRBD2 matches 9 bases. Germline assignment: CDR1 LNHDA and CDR2 SQIVND (reference sequence). The CDR3 covers 17 residues. V lost 3 bases and J lost 5; bases outside the gene matches: 13. The CDR3 sequence: CASSIGPGSGRWETQYF. The DNA of the CDR3 is TGTGCCAGTAGTATCGGGCCAGGTAGCGGGAGATGGGAGACCCAGTACTTC.

V gene TRBV11-2 combines with J gene TRBJ2-3, with D perhaps TRBD2 (5 bases). V was shortened by 6 bases and J by 7 bases, with 23 bases between the two germline ends. CDR3 length: 16 amino acids. Germline CDR1 and CDR2: SGHAT and FQNNGV. CDR3: CASRSTTAQAVNTQYF. CDR3 in DNA: TGTGCCAGCAGGTCCACTACGGCCCAAGCGGTAAATACGCAGTATTTT.

The chain joins TRBV27 to TRBJ2-1; maybe TRBD2 (6 bases). The V end was cut by 0 bases, the J end by 4 bases, with 19 bases between. This CDR3 spans 18 amino acids. In germline, CDR1 is MNHEY, CDR2 SMNVEV (reference sequence). CDR3 coding DNA: TGTGCCAGCAGTTTATCGTTTACAGGCCGTCGGGGGTACAATGAGCAGTTCTTC. Protein sequence: CASSLSFTGRRGYNEQFF.